These 9 T cell receptor beta chains originate from one sample sequenced in a study of early T cells in non-severe SARS-CoV-2 infection. TCRdb re-called the 5' RACE reads through MiXCR, storing one row per CDR3 protein. The sample consists of about 43,000 distinct CDR3 sequences, approximately 11% of them appearing once. The sequenced sample consisted of whole blood. The receptors here all came from an adult who was a healthcare worker with PCR-confirmed SARS-CoV-2 infection or an uninfected control (not recorded which).

Concerning this clonotype: This may stem from a read error, because a much larger clone lies one nucleotide away. V is TRBV6-5 and J is TRBJ2-7, with 8 bases matching TRBD2. This CDR3 is built from 12 residues. Germline CDR1 and CDR2: MNHEY and SVGAGI. The junction had 8 bases not matched to a gene; V was cut back by 7 bases and J by 9 bases. CDR3: CASMGLVGVQYF. The CDR3 DNA sequence: TGTGCCAGCATGGGACTAGTGGGTGTGCAGTACTTC.

This clonotype was seen repeatedly, ten times or more. This chain connects TRBV7-2 to TRBJ2-2; D uncertain. Trimming left V 7 bases short and J 5 bases short, with 11 bases between. Germline V CDR1 and CDR2: SGHTA, FQGNSA. CDR3 length: 13 residues. The chain's CDR3 is CASTQVGTGELFF. The CDR3, as DNA: TGTGCCAGCACCCAAGTGGGGACCGGGGAGCTGTTTTTT. Full variable domain (outside the CDR3, taken from reference TRBV7-2 and TRBJ2-2): GAGVSQSPSNKVTEKGKDVELRCDPISGHTALYWYRQSLGQGLEFLIYFQGNSAPDKSGLPSDRFSAERTGGSVSTLTIQRTQQEDSAVYLCASTQVGTGELFFGEGSRLTVL.

This chain links TRBV5-6 with TRBJ1-5; tentatively, D is TRBD1 (6 bases). V was shortened by 3 bases and J by 7 bases, with 17 bases between the two germline ends. Germline V CDR1 and CDR2: SGHDT, YYEEEE. The CDR3 sequence is 15 residues long. The CDR3 here is CASSSEGEGDQPQHF. As DNA, the CDR3 is TGTGCCAGCAGCTCAGAGGGGGAGGGGGACCAGCCCCAGCATTTT.

V is TRBV5-4 and J is TRBJ1-5; maybe TRBD1 (6 bases). CDR3 length equals 17 residues. Trimming took off 1 base at V and 1 base at J, with 15 bases between the two ends. Germline V gene sequence: CDR1 SGHNT, CDR2 YYREEE (reference sequence). CDR3 bases: TGTGCCAGCAGCTTGAGCGGGGGCCGGGACAGCAATCAGCCCCAGCATTTT. It codes for CASSLSGGRDSNQPQHF.

This clonotype was detected ten times or more. The chain combines TRBV10-3 with TRBJ1-5; D remains unclear. V was trimmed by 8 bases and J by 0 bases, leaving 8 bases between them. The length of the CDR3 is 13 residues. The germline gives CDR1 ENHRY, CDR2 SYGVKD. Here the CDR3 reads CAISWDSNQPQHF. Written as DNA, the CDR3 is TGTGCCATCTCTTGGGATAGCAATCAGCCCCAGCATTTT.

In its sample, this clonotype was seen many times. This rearrangement joins TRBV12-5 to TRBJ2-7; TRBD1 is a possible D gene (6 bases). Germline CDR1 is LGHNT and CDR2 is FRNRAP. With 6 bases removed from V and 2 bases from J, the gap between germline ends came to 17 bases. This CDR3 contains 15 residues. Here the CDR3 DNA reads TGTGCTAGTGGCACTAAGGACAGTTACCCCTACGAGCAGTACTTC. Residues: CASGTKDSYPYEQYF.

This clonotype was detected a few times. The rearrangement joins TRBV5-4 to TRBJ1-4; TRBD1 is a possible D gene (5 bases). V lost 5 bases and J lost 4, with 15 bases in between. There are 15 residues in the CDR3. Germline values: CDR1 SGHNT, CDR2 YYREEE (reference sequence). CDR3 coding DNA: TGTGCCAGCAGTCTTGAACAGGAGAATAATGAAAAACTGTTTTTT. It is translated as CASSLEQENNEKLFF.

This clonotype was seen a few times. CDR3 residues: CSASDPPIGYTF. In DNA form, the CDR3 reads TGCAGTGCCAGCGACCCTCCTATAGGCTACACCTTC. The rearrangement links TRBV20-1 to TRBJ1-2; no definite D call. In germline, CDR1 is DFQATT, CDR2 SNEGSKA (reference sequence). V shed 6 bases and J shed 8 bases, with 16 bases lying between them. The length of the CDR3 is 12 residues.

A few counts support this clonotype. The V and J genes are TRBV7-3 and TRBJ2-6, with D hard to call. Germline assignment: CDR1 SGHTA and CDR2 FQGTGA. V lost 5 bases, J lost 1 base, and 15 bases lay in between. The CDR3 length is 17 residues. CDR3 nucleotides: TGTGCCAGCAGCCCTCGACCCGGTTCGTCTGGGGCCAACGTCCTGACTTTC. The encoded protein is CASSPRPGSSGANVLTF.